The next 7 T cell receptor beta chains were all read from a single sample in a study of T cells in Graves' hyperthyroidism and ophthalmopathy. Using RNA transcripts as the source, TCR beta CDR3 regions were amplified. The HTBI set primed first-round TCR CDR3 RT-PCR. TCRdb re-called the multiplex PCR reads through MiXCR, storing one row per CDR3 protein. The sample yields approximately 510,000 distinct CDR3 sequences, around 20% seen once. Sequences were obtained from blood. These receptors were taken from a man in his late teens or twenties with Graves' hyperthyroidism.

This clonotype was seen a handful of times. The J gene is TRBJ1-5, the V gene TRBV19; tentatively, D is TRBD1 (5 bases). V was cut by 3 bases and J by 6 bases, with 18 bases left in between. The CDR3 spans 16 residues. CDR1 and CDR2 from the germline V gene are LNHDA and SQIVND (reference sequence). CDR3 DNA: TGTGCCAGTAGTATTGCTATTAGGGCAGGGTCTCAGCCCCAGCATTTT. Translating it yields CASSIAIRAGSQPQHF.

This clonotype has a count of ten or more. This chain uses TRBV5-1 with TRBJ2-7; D might be TRBD1 or TRBD2, each matching 6 bases. V was pared by 0 bases and J by 5 bases, with 9 bases between. The CDR3 runs 13 residues. The germline V gene has CDR1 SGHRS and CDR2 YFSETQ. CDR3 coding DNA: TGCGCCAGCAGCTTGGAGGGGGGCGACGAGCAGTACTTC. Translation: CASSLEGGDEQYF.

This clonotype was observed many times. The rearrangement joins TRBV28 to TRBJ2-7; perhaps D is TRBD1 or TRBD2 (5 bases each). Trimming stripped 6 bases from V and 2 bases from J, with 11 bases between. Looked up from germline, CDR1 is MDHEN and CDR2 is SYDVKM. The CDR3 totals 13 residues. CDR3 loop: CASRRDATYEQYF. CDR3 sequence (DNA): TGTGCCAGCAGACGGGACGCTACCTACGAGCAGTACTTC.

V gene TRBV12-3 or TRBV12-4 combines with J gene TRBJ2-2; D remains unclear. With 5 bases removed from V and 5 bases from J, the gap between germline ends came to 6 bases. CDR3 length: 12 amino acids. The CDR3 region is CASSPATGELFF. The CDR3 DNA reads TGTGCCAGCAGTCCAGCGACCGGGGAGCTGTTTTTT.

The table lists this clonotype with many counts. The chain uses TRBV18 and TRBJ2-5, with D uncertain. Trimming cost V 6 bases and J 3 bases, with 5 bases left between them. CDR1 and CDR2 (germline): KGHSH, LQKENI. The CDR3 sequence is 11 residues long. The CDR3 loop is CASSTKETQYF. CDR3 in DNA: TGTGCCAGCTCTACAAAAGAGACCCAGTACTTC.

This clonotype was recorded a few times. V and J are TRBV28 and TRBJ1-2; D is perhaps TRBD1 (5 bases). Trimming removed 7 bases at V and 6 bases at J, with 21 bases between. The CDR3 totals 15 residues. Germline assignment: CDR1 MDHEN and CDR2 SYDVKM. The CDR3 DNA is TGTGCCAGCACACTGGGGGGGACGGCGACGCATGGCTACACCTTC. Its translation: CASTLGGTATHGYTF.

This clonotype was found many times. The V and J genes are TRBV28 and TRBJ2-7, with 9 nucleotides matching TRBD2. The CDR3 is made up of 16 amino acids. Germline V gene data show CDR1 as MDHEN and CDR2 as SYDVKM. V shed 4 bases and J 4 bases; nucleotides not matched to a gene: 11. For the CDR3, the DNA is TGTGCCAGCAGTTCGGGGGGGGTAGCGGGAGCATACGAGCAGTACTTC. Translated: CASSSGGVAGAYEQYF.